The 11 T cell receptor beta chains below all came from one sample that was sequenced in a study of T cells in Graves' hyperthyroidism and ophthalmopathy. Amplification yielded TCR beta CDR3 regions, with RNA transcripts as the source. Using the HTBI primer set, a first-round RT-PCR was run on the TCR CDR3. TCRdb re-called the multiplex PCR reads with MiXCR, one entry per CDR3 protein. Among about 690,000 distinct CDR3 sequences, 15% to 20% were seen once, and the ten largest hold roughly 16%. Source material: blood. These receptor sequences come from a man in his forties or fifties with Graves' hyperthyroidism.

The table lists this clonotype with many counts. This chain joins TRBV16 and TRBJ1-1, with D uncertain. Germline loops: CDR1 KGHSY, CDR2 FQNENV. Deletions cut 2 bases from V and 3 bases from J, with 13 bases between. The length of the CDR3 is 15 residues. The DNA of the CDR3 is TGTGCCAGCAGCCAAGGACTGGGTGGGTACACTGAAGCTTTCTTT. It translates to CASSQGLGGYTEAFF. The full variable domain, its missing parts supplied by reference TRBV16 and TRBJ1-1, is GEEVAQTPKHLVRGEGQKAKLYCAPIKGHSYVFWYQQVLKNEFKFLISFQNENVFDETGMPKERFSAKCLPNSPCSLEIQATKLEDSAVYFCASSQGLGGYTEAFFGQGTRLTVV.

This clonotype was counted between two and nine times. V gene TRBV7-9 combines with J gene TRBJ2-7; 13 nucleotides line up with TRBD2. Unmatched junction bases numbered 11, after V lost 4 bases and J lost 5 bases. CDR1 SEHNR and CDR2 FQNEAQ come from the germline V gene (reference sequence). The CDR3 totals 17 residues. The CDR3 sequence is CASSSGRTSGSMDEQYF. In nucleotides, the CDR3 is TGTGCCAGCAGCTCAGGGCGGACTAGCGGGAGCATGGACGAGCAGTACTTC.

This clonotype was counted only a few times. This chain links TRBV13 with TRBJ2-3; D is unresolved. Trimming cost V 3 bases and J 3 bases, with 22 bases left between them. Per the germline V gene, CDR1 is PRHDT and CDR2 is FYEKMQ (reference sequence). This CDR3 is built from 18 residues. The CDR3 DNA follows: TGTGCCAGCAGCTTGGGTAGAGGCGGTTTCCTGTCGACAGATACGCAGTATTTT. Its protein is CASSLGRGGFLSTDTQYF.

This clonotype was observed a handful of times. The chain has TRBV19 and TRBJ1-1; D uncertain. The CDR3 runs to 13 residues. V was trimmed by 4 bases and J by 3 bases, leaving 9 bases between them. Germline assignment: CDR1 LNHDA and CDR2 SQIVND (reference sequence). This CDR3 reads CASSTGLDTEAFF. CDR3 nucleotide sequence: TGTGCCAGTAGTACCGGCCTAGACACTGAAGCTTTCTTT.

This clonotype was seen at least ten times. The chain couples TRBV27 to TRBJ1-1; a possible D gene is TRBD1 (5 bases). Germline loops: CDR1 MNHEY, CDR2 SMNVEV (reference sequence). The CDR3 is 13 amino acids. Trimming took 3 bases from V and 5 from J, leaving 10 bases between them. CDR3 residues: CASSFLGLTEAFF. CDR3 DNA sequence: TGTGCCAGCAGTTTTTTGGGGCTGACTGAAGCTTTCTTT.

This clonotype has a count of ten or more. The chain combines TRBV7-8 with TRBJ2-3, with TRBD2 matching 9 bases. V shed 4 bases, J shed 3 bases, and the junction held 8 bases outside the gene matches. CDR1 is SGHVS, CDR2 FQNEAQ, per germline. This CDR3 has 16 residues. The CDR3 here is CASSSSLAGITDTQYF. CDR3 in DNA: TGTGCCAGCAGCTCCAGCCTAGCGGGAATAACAGATACGCAGTATTTT.

This clonotype was seen repeatedly, ten times or more. A read error may produce the germline difference seen at one junction end. This chain joins TRBV5-1 and TRBJ2-5, with 9 positions matching TRBD1. Germline V gives CDR1 SGHRS, CDR2 YFSETQ. The CDR3 loop spans 14 amino acids. The CDR3 DNA reads as TGTGCCAGCAGCCCGGGACAGGGCCGGGAGACCCAGTACTTC. Protein product: CASSPGQGRETQYF.

This clonotype was seen only a few times. V and J are TRBV28 and TRBJ2-3, with 7 bases matching TRBD1. Per germline, CDR1 MDHEN and CDR2 SYDVKM. The CDR3 spans 15 residues. The V and J ends lost 4 bases and 3 bases, in that order; junction bases with no gene match: 7. In DNA, the CDR3 is TGTGCCAGCAGTTCCTCGGGACAGATAACAGATACGCAGTATTTT. This sequence encodes CASSSSGQITDTQYF.

As concerns this clonotype: A read error may produce the germline difference seen at one junction end. The J gene is TRBJ1-5, the V gene TRBV27, with D perhaps matching TRBD1 (6 bases). This CDR3 spans 14 amino acids. The V gene's germline CDR1 is MNHEY and CDR2 SMNVEV (reference sequence). CDR3 DNA sequence: TGTGCCAGCAGCCAGGACAGAAGCAATGAGCCCCAGCATTTT. Encoded protein: CASSQDRSNEPQHF.

In this sample, this clonotype turned up many times. The CDR3 DNA is TGTGCCACCTTGGACGTTGTCGGCTACACCTTC. This encodes CATLDVVGYTF. The chain combines TRBV27 with TRBJ1-2; D is uncertain. The CDR3 runs 11 residues. Germline V gene sequence: CDR1 MNHEY, CDR2 SMNVEV (reference sequence). Trimming removed 10 bases from V and 8 bases from J, with 14 bases in between.

DNA for the CDR3: TGTGCCAGCAGTGCCCACCGGGTTAATGAAAAACTGTTTTTT. It encodes CASSAHRVNEKLFF. The chain is built from TRBV28 and TRBJ1-4; D is unresolved. The germline V and J ends were trimmed by 5 bases and 4 bases, with 11 bases remaining between them. This CDR3 is built from 14 residues. CDR1 is MDHEN and CDR2 is SYDVKM in the germline V gene.